This T cell receptor (beta chain) was identified in a study of T cell responses to AZD1222 COVID-19 vaccine. The study's findings and limits: Spike-wide coverage was observed for vaccine-associated CD4 TCRs, with dominant responses at 160-218 and 743-854. In a largely white British group with more females than males, clonal diversity was possibly underestimated. Spike-specific TCR repertoires showed rising breadth and depth after two AZD1222 doses.

Assay: immunoSEQ multiplex PCR; the TCRdb copy retains only in-frame clones and omits some. The sample records tens of thousands of clones, around 80% being singletons. Remarks on this clone: Its antigen is unknown.

This CDR3 has 15 amino acids. With 9 bases removed from V and 4 bases from J, the gap between germline ends came to 19 bases. Germline V gene lookup returns CDR1 MNHEY and CDR2 SVGAGI. The TCR comes from an adult in good health. The material was peripheral blood, obtained on day 0 of AZD1222 vaccination. The chain uses TRBV6-5 and TRBJ1-5; D call uncertain. The CDR3 DNA reads TGTGCCAGAACCCAATCTCTGAGAGGGAATCAGCCCCAGCATTTT. Its translation: CARTQSLRGNQPQHF.